This T cell receptor (beta chain) came from a study of PD-L1 blockade in urothelial cancer. Study-wide points: Durable-benefit cases showed more tumor-associated blood clone expansion at 3 weeks.

This CDR3 comprises 13 residues. Germline-derived CDR1 and CDR2 are SGHRS and YFSETQ. V lost 2 bases, J lost 7 bases, and 12 bases lay in between. To note about this clone: Its specificity is unknown.

Time point defined: pretreatment peripheral blood. Clones were read by immunoSEQ multiplex PCR, and TCRdb kept only the in-frame ones, dropping some. The table lists about 53,000 clones, approximately 88% of them singletons. The sequences come from PBMCs, collected around atezolizumab (anti-PD-L1) treatment. The receptor comes from a woman in her sixties or seventies with urothelial cancer. The rearrangement joins TRBV5-1 to TRBJ1-1, with a possible D match to TRBD1 (6 bases). The CDR3 here is CASSLNTGNEAFF. For the CDR3, the DNA is TGCGCCAGCAGCTTAAACACAGGGAATGAAGCTTTCTTT. The variable domain in full, completed from reference TRBV5-1 and TRBJ1-1, reads KAGVTQTPRYLIKTRGQQVTLSCSPISGHRSVSWYQQTPGQGLQFLFEYFSETQRNKGNFPGRFSGRQFSNSRSEMNVSTLELGDSALYLCASSLNTGNEAFFGQGTRLTVV.